These T cell receptor beta chains were read from a single sample in a study of T cell clonotyping in hematopoietic cell transplantation. The protocol was immunoSEQ multiplex PCR, while the TCRdb copy is restricted to in-frame clones and leaves out a portion. Of tens of thousands of clones in the sample, approximately 84% were seen once. The sequences come from peripheral blood mononuclear cells, collected before stem cell transplant. These receptors all stem from a man in his sixties with biphenotypic leukemia. Some clones in this sample may be carry-over from other donors' samples. CDR3s leave out the opening cysteine and the closing phenylalanine or tryptophan. The order of the fields is CDR3 protein, D gene, J gene, V gene. D genes are given only for firm matches.

ASSSDRYNEQF	NA	TRBJ2-1	TRBV2
ASRETGGNEQF	TRBD1	TRBJ2-1	TRBV6-1
ASSQEMVNYGYT	NA	TRBJ1-2	TRBV4-1
ASSLVSANTEAF	NA	TRBJ1-1	TRBV5-1
SVELDRGPGGYT	TRBD1	TRBJ1-2	TRBV29-1
ASSTTLRKTYGYT	NA	TRBJ1-2	TRBV10-1
ASASAFTGELF	NA	TRBJ2-2	TRBV2
ASSGTGAQNTGELF	TRBD1	TRBJ2-2	TRBV6-1
AWSVIGQGGAEAF	TRBD1	TRBJ1-1	TRBV30
ASSSLQMNTEAF	NA	TRBJ1-1	TRBV28
ASSQDRYTEAF	NA	TRBJ1-1	TRBV4-3
ASSPAAGGDTGELF	TRBD1	TRBJ2-2	TRBV18
ASSLIKVRGELF	NA	TRBJ2-2	TRBV7-8